Listed here is a single T cell receptor (beta chain). Its antigen remains unknown. Treatment: 15 Gy SBRT to primary tumor, nephrectomy 4 weeks later. Nephrectomy followed 15 Gy stereotactic body radiation by 4 weeks. The data belong to a study of radiation and T cells in renal cell carcinoma. Study findings and constraints: From baseline, blood top tumor clonotypes peaked at 2 weeks post-radiation.

The table came from immunoSEQ multiplex PCR; TCRdb's copy has only in-frame clones and leaves some out. The sample lists about 24,000 clones, 45% to 50% occurring once. The V gene's germline CDR1 is SQVTM and CDR2 ANQGSEA. This CDR3 region has 11 residues. V lost 5 bases and J lost 7; bases outside the gene matches: 4. The material sequenced was tumor tissue, taken from a patient whose treatment included radiotherapy and nephrectomy. J is TRBJ2-7 and V is TRBV29-1; TRBD1 matches 8 bases. This receptor was identified in a woman in her forties or fifties with renal cell carcinoma. The CDR3, as DNA: TGCAGCGTTAACAGGGGGTGGGAGCAGTACTTC. It specifies CSVNRGWEQYF.